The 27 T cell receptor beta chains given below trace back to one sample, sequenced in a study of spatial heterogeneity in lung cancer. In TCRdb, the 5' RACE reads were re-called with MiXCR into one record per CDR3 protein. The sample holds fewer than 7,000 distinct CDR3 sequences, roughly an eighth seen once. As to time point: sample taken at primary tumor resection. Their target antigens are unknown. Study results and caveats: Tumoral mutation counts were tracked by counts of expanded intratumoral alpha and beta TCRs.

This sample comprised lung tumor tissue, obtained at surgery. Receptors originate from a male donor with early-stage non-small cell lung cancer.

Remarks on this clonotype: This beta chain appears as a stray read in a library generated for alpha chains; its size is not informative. CDR3 residues: CASSPLGREGQPQHF. The CDR3 region has the DNA TGTGCCAGCAGTCCCCTGGGCAGGGAGGGACAGCCCCAGCATTTT. The chain couples TRBV27 to TRBJ1-5, with D perhaps TRBD1 (5 bases). V was trimmed by 5 bases and J by 7 bases, leaving 18 bases between them. CDR1 and CDR2 from the germline V gene are MNHEY and SMNVEV (reference sequence). This CDR3 has 15 residues.

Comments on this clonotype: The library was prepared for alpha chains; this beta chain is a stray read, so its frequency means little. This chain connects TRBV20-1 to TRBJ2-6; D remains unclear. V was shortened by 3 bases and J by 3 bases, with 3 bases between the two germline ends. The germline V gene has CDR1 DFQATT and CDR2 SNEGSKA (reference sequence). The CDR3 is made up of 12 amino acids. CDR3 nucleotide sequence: TGCAGTGCTAGGGGTGGGGCCAACGTCCTGACTTTC. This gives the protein CSARGGANVLTF.

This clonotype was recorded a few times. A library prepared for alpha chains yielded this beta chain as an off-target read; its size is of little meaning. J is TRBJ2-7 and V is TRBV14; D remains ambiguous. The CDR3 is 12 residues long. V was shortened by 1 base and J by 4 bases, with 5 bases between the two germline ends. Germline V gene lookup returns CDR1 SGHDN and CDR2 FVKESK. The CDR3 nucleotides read TGTGCCAGCAGCCAAGCCCGATACGAGCAGTACTTC. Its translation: CASSQARYEQYF.

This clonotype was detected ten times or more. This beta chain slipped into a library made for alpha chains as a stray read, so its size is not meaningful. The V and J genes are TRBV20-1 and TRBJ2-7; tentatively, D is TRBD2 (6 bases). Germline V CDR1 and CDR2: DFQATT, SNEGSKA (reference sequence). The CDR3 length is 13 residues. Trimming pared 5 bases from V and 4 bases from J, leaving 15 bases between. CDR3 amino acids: CSARRDFQYEQYF. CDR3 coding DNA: TGCAGTGCTCGCCGGGACTTCCAATACGAGCAGTACTTC.

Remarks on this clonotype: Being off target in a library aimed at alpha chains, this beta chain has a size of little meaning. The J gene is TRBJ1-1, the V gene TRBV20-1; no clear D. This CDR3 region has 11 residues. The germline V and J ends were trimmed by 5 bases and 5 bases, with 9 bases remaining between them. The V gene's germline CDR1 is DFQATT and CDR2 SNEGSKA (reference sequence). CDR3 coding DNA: TGCAGTGCTCCAGTGAGGACTGAAGCTTTCTTT. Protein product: CSAPVRTEAFF.

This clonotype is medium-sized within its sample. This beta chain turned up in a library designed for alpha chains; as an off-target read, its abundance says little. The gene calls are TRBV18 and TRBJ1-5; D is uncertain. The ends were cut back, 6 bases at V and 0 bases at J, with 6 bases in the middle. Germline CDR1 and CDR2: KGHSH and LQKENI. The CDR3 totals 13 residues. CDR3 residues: CASSLSSNQPQHF. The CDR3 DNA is TGTGCCAGCTCTCTCAGTAGCAATCAGCCCCAGCATTTT.

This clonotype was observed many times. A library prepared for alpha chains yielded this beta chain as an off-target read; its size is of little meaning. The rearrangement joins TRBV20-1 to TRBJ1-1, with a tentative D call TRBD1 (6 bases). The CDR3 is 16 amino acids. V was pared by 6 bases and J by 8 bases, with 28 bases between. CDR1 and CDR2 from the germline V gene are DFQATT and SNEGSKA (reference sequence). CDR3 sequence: CSALEMMLGQSQEAFF. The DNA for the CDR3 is TGCAGTGCCCTAGAGATGATGTTAGGACAGTCCCAAGAAGCTTTCTTT.

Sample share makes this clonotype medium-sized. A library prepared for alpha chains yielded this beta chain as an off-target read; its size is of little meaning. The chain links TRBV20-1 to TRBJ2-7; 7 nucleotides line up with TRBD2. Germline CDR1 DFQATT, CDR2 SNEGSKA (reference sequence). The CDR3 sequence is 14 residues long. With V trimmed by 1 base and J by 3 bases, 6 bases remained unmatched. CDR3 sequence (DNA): TGCAGTGCTAGAGTGGGAGGGTCCGGCTACGAGCAGTACTTC. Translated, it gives CSARVGGSGYEQYF.

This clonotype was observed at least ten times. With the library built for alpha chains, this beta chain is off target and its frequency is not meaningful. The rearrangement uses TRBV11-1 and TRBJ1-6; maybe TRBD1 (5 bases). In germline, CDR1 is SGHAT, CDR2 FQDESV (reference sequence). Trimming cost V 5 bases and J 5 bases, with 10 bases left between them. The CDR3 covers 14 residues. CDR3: CASSVQDDNSPLHF. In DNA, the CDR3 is TGTGCCAGCAGCGTACAGGACGATAATTCACCCCTCCACTTT.

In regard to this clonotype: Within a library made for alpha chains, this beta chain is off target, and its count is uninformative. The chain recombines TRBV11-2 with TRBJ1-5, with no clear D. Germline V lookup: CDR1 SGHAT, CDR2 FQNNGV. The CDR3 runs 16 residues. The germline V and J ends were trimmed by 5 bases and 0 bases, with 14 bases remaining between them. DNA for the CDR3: TGTGCCAGCAGCGGGCGGGTCTATGATAGCAATCAGCCCCAGCATTTT. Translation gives CASSGRVYDSNQPQHF.

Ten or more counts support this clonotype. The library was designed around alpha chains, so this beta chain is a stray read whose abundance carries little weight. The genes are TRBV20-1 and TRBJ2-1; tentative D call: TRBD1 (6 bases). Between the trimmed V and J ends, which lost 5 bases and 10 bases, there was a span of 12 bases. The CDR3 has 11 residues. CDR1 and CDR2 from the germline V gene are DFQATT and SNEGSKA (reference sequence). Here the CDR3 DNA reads TGCAGTGCTCTCAGGGGTGGCGAGCAGTTCTTC. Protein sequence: CSALRGGEQFF.

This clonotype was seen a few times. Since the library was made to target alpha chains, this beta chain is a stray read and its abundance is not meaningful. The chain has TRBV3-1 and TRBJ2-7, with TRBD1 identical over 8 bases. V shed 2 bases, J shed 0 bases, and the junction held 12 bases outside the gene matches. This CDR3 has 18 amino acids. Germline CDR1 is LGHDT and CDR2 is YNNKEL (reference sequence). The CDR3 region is CASSQPYQRDRYSYEQYF. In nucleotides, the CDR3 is TGTGCCAGCAGCCAACCCTACCAAAGGGACAGGTACTCCTACGAGCAGTACTTC.

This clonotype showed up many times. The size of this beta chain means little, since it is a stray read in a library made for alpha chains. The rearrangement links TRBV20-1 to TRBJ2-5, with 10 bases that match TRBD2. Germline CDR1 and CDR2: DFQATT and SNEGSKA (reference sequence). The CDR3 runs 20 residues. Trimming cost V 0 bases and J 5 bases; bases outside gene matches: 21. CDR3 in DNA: TGCAGTGCTAGAGATGCAAGGACGTTCCTAGCGGGAGTTAGTAGGGAGACCCAGTACTTC. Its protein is CSARDARTFLAGVSRETQYF.

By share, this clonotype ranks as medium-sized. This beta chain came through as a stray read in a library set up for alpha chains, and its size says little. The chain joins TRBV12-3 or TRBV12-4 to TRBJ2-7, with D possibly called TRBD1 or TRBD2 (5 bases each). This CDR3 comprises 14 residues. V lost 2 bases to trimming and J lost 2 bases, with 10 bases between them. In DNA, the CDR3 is TGTGCCAGCAGTTTACGGGGCGAAACCTACGAGCAGTACTTC. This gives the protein CASSLRGETYEQYF.

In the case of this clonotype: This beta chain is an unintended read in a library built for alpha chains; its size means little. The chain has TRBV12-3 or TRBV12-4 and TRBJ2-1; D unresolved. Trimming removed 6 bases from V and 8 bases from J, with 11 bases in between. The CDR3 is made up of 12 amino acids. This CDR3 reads CASSPGSDEQFF. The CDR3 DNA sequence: TGTGCCAGCAGCCCTGGATCGGATGAGCAGTTCTTC.

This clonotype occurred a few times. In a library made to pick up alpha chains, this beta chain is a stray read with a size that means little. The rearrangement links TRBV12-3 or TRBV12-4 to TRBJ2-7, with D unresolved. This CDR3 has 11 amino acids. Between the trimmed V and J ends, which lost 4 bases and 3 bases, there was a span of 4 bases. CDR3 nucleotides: TGTGCCAGCAGTTCCCGCTACGAGCAGTACTTC. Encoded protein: CASSSRYEQYF.

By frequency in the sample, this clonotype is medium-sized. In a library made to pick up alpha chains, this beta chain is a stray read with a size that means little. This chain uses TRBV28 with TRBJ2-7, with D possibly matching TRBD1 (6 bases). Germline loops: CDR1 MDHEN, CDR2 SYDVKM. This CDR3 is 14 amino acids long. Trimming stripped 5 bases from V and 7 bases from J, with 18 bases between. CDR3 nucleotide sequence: TGTGCCAGCAGTAAAAGAACAGGGTTGCGGGAGCAGTACTTC. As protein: CASSKRTGLREQYF. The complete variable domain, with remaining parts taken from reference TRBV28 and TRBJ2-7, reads DVKVTQSSRYLVKRTGEKVFLECVQDMDHENMFWYRQDPGLGLRLIYFSYDVKMKEKGDIPEGYSVSREKKERFSLILESASTNQTSMYLCASSKRTGLREQYFGPGTRLTVT.

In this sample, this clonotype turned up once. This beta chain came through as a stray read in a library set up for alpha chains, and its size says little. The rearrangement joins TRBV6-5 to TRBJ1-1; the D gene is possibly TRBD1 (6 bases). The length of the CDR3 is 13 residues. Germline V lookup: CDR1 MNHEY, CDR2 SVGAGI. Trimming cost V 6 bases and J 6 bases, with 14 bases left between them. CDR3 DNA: TGTGCCAGCAGGTCCACAGGGAAGGCTGAAGCTTTCTTT. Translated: CASRSTGKAEAFF.

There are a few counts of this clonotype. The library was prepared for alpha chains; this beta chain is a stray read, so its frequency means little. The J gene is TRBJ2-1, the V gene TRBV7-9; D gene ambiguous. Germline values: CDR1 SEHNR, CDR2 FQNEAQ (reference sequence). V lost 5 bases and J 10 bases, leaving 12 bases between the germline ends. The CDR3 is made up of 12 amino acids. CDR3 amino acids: CASSPPHGEQFF. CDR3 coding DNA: TGTGCCAGCAGCCCTCCCCACGGGGAGCAGTTCTTC. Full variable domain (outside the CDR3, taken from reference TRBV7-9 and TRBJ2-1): DTGVSQNPRHKITKRGQNVTFRCDPISEHNRLYWYRQTLGQGPEFLTYFQNEAQLEKSRLLSDRFSAERPKGSFSTLEIQRTEQGDSAMYLCASSPPHGEQFFGPGTRLTVL.

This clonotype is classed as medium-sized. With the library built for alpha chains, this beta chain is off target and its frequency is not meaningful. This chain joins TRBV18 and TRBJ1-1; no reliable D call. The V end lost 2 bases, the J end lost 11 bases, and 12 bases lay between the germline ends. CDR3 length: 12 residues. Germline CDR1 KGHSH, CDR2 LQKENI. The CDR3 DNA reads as TGTGCCAGCTCACCAAGCGGGATCGTCGCTTTCTTT. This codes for CASSPSGIVAFF.

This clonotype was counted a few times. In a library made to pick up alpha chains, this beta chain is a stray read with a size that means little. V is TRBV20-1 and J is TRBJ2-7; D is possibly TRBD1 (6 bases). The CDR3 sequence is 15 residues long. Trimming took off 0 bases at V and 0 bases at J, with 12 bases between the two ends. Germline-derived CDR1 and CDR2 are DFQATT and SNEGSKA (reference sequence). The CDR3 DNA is TGCAGTGCTAGAGATAATGACAGGCTCTCCTACGAGCAGTACTTC. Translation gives CSARDNDRLSYEQYF.

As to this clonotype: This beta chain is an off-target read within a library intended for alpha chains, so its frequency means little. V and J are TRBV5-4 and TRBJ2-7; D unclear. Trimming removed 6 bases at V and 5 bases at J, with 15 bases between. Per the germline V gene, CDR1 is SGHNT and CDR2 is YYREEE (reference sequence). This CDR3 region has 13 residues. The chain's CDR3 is CASTPPWTNEQYF. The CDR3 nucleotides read TGTGCCAGCACCCCCCCCTGGACCAACGAGCAGTACTTC.

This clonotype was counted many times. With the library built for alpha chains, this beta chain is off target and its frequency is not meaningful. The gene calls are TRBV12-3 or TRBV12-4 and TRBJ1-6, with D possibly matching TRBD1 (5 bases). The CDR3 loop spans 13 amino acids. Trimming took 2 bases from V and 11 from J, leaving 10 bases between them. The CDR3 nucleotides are TGTGCCAGCAGTTTACAGGGAGGGACACCCCTCCACTTT. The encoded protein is CASSLQGGTPLHF.

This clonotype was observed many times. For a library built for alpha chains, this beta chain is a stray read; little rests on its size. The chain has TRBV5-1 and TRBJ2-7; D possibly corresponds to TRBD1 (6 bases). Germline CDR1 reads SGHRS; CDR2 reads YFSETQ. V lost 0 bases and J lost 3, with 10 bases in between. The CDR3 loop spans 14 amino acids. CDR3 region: CASSLEQGHYEQYF. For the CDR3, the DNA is TGCGCCAGCAGCTTGGAACAGGGACACTACGAGCAGTACTTC.

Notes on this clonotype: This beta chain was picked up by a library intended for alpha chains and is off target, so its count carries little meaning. The CDR3 sequence is CSAPLRGGEQYF. For the CDR3, the DNA is TGCAGTGCCCCCCTAAGGGGTGGCGAGCAGTACTTC. V usage is TRBV20-1 and J usage is TRBJ2-7; weak D call: TRBD1 (5 bases). Germline V gene lookup returns CDR1 DFQATT and CDR2 SNEGSKA (reference sequence). CDR3 length: 12 amino acids. V lost 6 bases, J lost 6 bases, and 15 bases lay in between.

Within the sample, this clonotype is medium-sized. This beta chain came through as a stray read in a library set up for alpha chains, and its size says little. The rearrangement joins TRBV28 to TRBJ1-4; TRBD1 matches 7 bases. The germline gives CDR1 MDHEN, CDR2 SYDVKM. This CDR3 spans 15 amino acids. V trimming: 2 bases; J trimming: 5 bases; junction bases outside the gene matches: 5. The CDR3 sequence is CASSLLTGKNEKLFF. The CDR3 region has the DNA TGTGCCAGCAGTTTACTGACAGGGAAGAATGAAAAACTGTTTTTT.

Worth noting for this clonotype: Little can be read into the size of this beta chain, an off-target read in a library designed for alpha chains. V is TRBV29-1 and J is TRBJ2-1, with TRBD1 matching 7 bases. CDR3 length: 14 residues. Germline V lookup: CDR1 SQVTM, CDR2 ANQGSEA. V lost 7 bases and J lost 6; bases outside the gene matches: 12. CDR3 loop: CSALGDSGINEQFF. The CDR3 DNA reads TGCAGCGCTCTGGGGGACAGCGGCATCAATGAGCAGTTCTTC.